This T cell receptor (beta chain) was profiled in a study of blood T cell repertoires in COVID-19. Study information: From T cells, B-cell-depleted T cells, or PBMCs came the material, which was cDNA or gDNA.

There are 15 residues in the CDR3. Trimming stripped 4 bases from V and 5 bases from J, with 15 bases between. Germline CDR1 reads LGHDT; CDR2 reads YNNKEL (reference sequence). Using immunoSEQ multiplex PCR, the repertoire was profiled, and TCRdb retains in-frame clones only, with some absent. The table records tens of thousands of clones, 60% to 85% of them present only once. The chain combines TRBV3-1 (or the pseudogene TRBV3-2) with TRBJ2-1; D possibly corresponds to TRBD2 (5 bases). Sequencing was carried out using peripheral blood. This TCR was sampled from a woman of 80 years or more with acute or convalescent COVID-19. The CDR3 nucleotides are TGTGCCAGCAGCCGAAACGGGAAGGGTAACAATGAGCAGTTCTTC. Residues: CASSRNGKGNNEQFF.